Presented here are 16 T cell receptor beta chains from one specimen sequenced in a study of human T cells and chemical hapten exposure (dated by TCRdb to the early 2020s). The receptor library was made with RACE. The sequencing machine was a NextSeq 500. The raw public data were reprocessed by TCRdb itself: fastp quality trimming at Q25, MiXCR clonotype calling, in-frame beta chains only. Here each entry gathers all rows of one CDR3 protein and keeps the most common genes and DNA. Across this sample there are around 130,000 distinct CDR3 sequences, with around 10% seen only once. The biggest ten clones account for around 2.2% of the sample. The time point tag for this specimen amounts to: patch test 3, about 24 weeks after DPC sensitization. The treatment or condition tag for this specimen amounts to: therapeutic diphenylcyclopropenone sensitization with weekly scalp DPC. Sequencing used whole blood, obtained in connection with sensitization to the hapten diphenylcyclopropenone (DPC). The receptors originated from a woman between 50 and 59 years old with alopecia areata. Some clones in this sample may be carry-over from other donors' samples.

The chain combines TRBV12-3 or TRBV12-4 with TRBJ1-6; weak D call: TRBD1 (6 bases). V shed 2 bases and J shed 10 bases, with 12 bases lying between them. The CDR3 runs to 14 residues. CDR3 protein: CASSLNRVTSPLHF. The CDR3, as DNA: TGTGCCAGCAGTTTAAACAGGGTCACCTCACCCCTCCACTTT.

This clonotype appeared many times. This sequence joins TRBV7-2 and TRBJ2-7, with 9 bases matching TRBD2. In germline, CDR1 is SGHTA, CDR2 FQGNSA. CDR3 length: 15 residues. V trimming: 1 base; J trimming: 0 bases; junction bases outside the gene matches: 1. This CDR3 is CASSLGTSDSYEQYF. CDR3 in DNA: TGTGCCAGCAGCTTAGGGACTAGCGACTCCTACGAGCAGTACTTC. Together with reference TRBV7-2 and TRBJ2-7, the CDR3 gives the full variable domain: GAGVSQSPSNKVTEKGKDVELRCDPISGHTALYWYRQSLGQGLEFLIYFQGNSAPDKSGLPSDRFSAERTGGSVSTLTIQRTQQEDSAVYLCASSLGTSDSYEQYFGPGTRLTVT.

The sample holds a few counts of this clonotype. The rearrangement joins TRBV7-9 to TRBJ1-1; 7 bases fit TRBD1. The V gene end was trimmed by 5 bases and the J gene end by 1 base; junction bases not matched to a gene: 4. The length of the CDR3 is 14 residues. In germline, CDR1 is SEHNR, CDR2 FQNEAQ (reference sequence). CDR3 nucleotides: TGTGCCAGCAGCATCAGACAGGGGAACACTGAAGCTTTCTTT. As protein: CASSIRQGNTEAFF. Combining the CDR3 with reference TRBV7-9 and TRBJ1-1 gives the whole variable domain DTGVSQNPRHKITKRGQNVTFRCDPISEHNRLYWYRQTLGQGPEFLTYFQNEAQLEKSRLLSDRFSAERPKGSFSTLEIQRTEQGDSAMYLCASSIRQGNTEAFFGQGTRLTVV.

The rearrangement links TRBV5-1 to TRBJ2-7; D uncertain. The CDR3 is made up of 14 amino acids. The ends were cut back, 0 bases at V and 7 bases at J, with 14 bases in the middle. The V gene's germline CDR1 is SGHRS and CDR2 YFSETQ. The CDR3 bases are TGCGCCAGCAGCTTGGGCCGATCCCTCTTGGAGCAGTACTTC. Translated: CASSLGRSLLEQYF.

The rearrangement joins TRBV20-1 to TRBJ1-5; no reliable D call. The CDR3 covers 13 residues. In germline, CDR1 is DFQATT, CDR2 SNEGSKA (reference sequence). Trimming removed 6 bases at V and 7 bases at J, with 16 bases between. The CDR3 reads CSAKTPGQQPQHF. Here the CDR3 DNA reads TGCAGTGCAAAGACGCCAGGTCAGCAGCCCCAGCATTTT.

The chain couples TRBV24-1 to TRBJ2-3; TRBD2 matches at 13 bases. V trimming: 2 bases; J trimming: 2 bases; junction bases outside the gene matches: 6. Germline lookup yields CDR1 KGHDR and CDR2 SFDVKD. The CDR3 runs to 18 residues. CDR3 nucleotides: TGTGCCACCAGTGATTCCGGGACTAGCGGGGAAAACACAGATACGCAGTATTTT. Its translation is CATSDSGTSGENTDTQYF.

This clonotype was seen more than once but under ten times. V and J are TRBV12-3 or TRBV12-4 and TRBJ2-1; TRBD2 matches at 8 bases. CDR3 length: 19 residues. The V and J ends lost 3 bases and 0 bases, in that order; junction bases with no gene match: 13. CDR3 protein: CASSFWLAGTLLSYNEQFF. In nucleotides, the CDR3 is TGTGCCAGCAGTTTTTGGCTAGCGGGTACGCTGCTCTCCTACAATGAGCAGTTCTTC.

This clonotype was seen only a few times. The chain is built from TRBV28 and TRBJ2-7; D possibly uses TRBD1 or TRBD2 (5 bases each). CDR1 MDHEN and CDR2 SYDVKM come from the germline V gene. The CDR3 spans 13 residues. The V end lost 6 bases, the J end lost 4 bases, and 13 bases lay between the germline ends. DNA for the CDR3: TGTGCCAGCAGATTGAGGGGTGGGTACGAGCAGTACTTC. Residues: CASRLRGGYEQYF.

A single count supports this clonotype. The chain recombines TRBV14 with TRBJ1-4; D uncertain. This CDR3 is built from 14 residues. V was shortened by 4 bases and J by 8 bases, with 14 bases between the two germline ends. The germline gives CDR1 SGHDN, CDR2 FVKESK. CDR3 bases: TGTGCCAGCAGCCTACGCCCTATCGGAGAAAAACTGTTTTTT. Encoded protein: CASSLRPIGEKLFF.

This clonotype has ten or more counts. The chain combines TRBV12-5 with TRBJ2-5; no clear D. Trimming pared 0 bases from V and 5 bases from J, leaving 4 bases between. CDR1 and CDR2 from the germline V gene are LGHNT and FRNRAP. The CDR3 has 12 amino acids. DNA for the CDR3: TGTGCTAGTGGTTTGGTACCCGAGACCCAGTACTTC. Translation: CASGLVPETQYF.

Ten or more counts support this clonotype. V usage is TRBV20-1 and J usage is TRBJ2-3, with D tentatively TRBD2 (6 bases). The CDR3 covers 13 residues. V was pared by 5 bases and J by 5 bases, with 14 bases between. The germline V gene has CDR1 DFQATT and CDR2 SNEGSKA (reference sequence). The CDR3 DNA follows: TGCAGTGCTCCTTTGGAGGGTTTAGATACGCAGTATTTT. Encoded protein: CSAPLEGLDTQYF.

This clonotype came up many times. Germline and junction disagree at one end, which may indicate a read error. The rearrangement uses TRBV5-1 and TRBJ1-1; tentatively, D is TRBD1 (6 bases). CDR3 size: 13 residues. Germline V CDR1 and CDR2: SGHRS, YFSETQ. CDR3 region: CASSLQGNTEAFF. CDR3 in DNA: TGTGCCAGCAGTTTACAGGGGAACACTGAAGCTTTCTTT.

This clonotype was counted many times. The chain carries TRBV11-2 and TRBJ2-1; 14 positions agree with TRBD2. With V trimmed by 0 bases and J by 9 bases, 10 bases remained unmatched. The CDR3 has 18 residues. CDR1 SGHAT and CDR2 FQNNGV come from the germline V gene. The CDR3 nucleotides are TGTGCCAGCAGCTTAGATCCGACTAGCGGGAGGGATGAGGGTGAGCAGTTCTTC. Amino acids: CASSLDPTSGRDEGEQFF.

The chain is built from TRBV5-6 and TRBJ1-1, with unresolved D. This CDR3 region has 14 residues. Between the trimmed V and J ends, which lost 0 bases and 2 bases, there was a span of 8 bases. Germline CDR1 reads SGHDT; CDR2 reads YYEEEE. CDR3 DNA: TGTGCCAGCAGCTTGGTCGACCTAAACACTGAAGCTTTCTTT. It codes for CASSLVDLNTEAFF. The complete variable domain, with remaining parts taken from reference TRBV5-6 and TRBJ1-1, reads DAGVTQSPTHLIKTRGQQVTLRCSPKSGHDTVSWYQQALGQGPQFIFQYYEEEERQRGNFPDRFSGHQFPNYSSELNVNALLLGDSALYLCASSLVDLNTEAFFGQGTRLTVV.

The chain links TRBV7-9 to TRBJ1-2; TRBD1 matches 7 bases. The V segment lost 3 bases and the J segment 6 bases; nucleotides outside the gene matches: 10. CDR1 and CDR2 from the germline V gene are SEHNR and FQNEAQ (reference sequence). The CDR3 covers 15 residues. CDR3 in amino acids: CASSFTGDLRDGYTF. The DNA of the CDR3 is TGTGCCAGCAGCTTTACAGGGGACTTAAGAGATGGCTACACCTTC.

This clonotype was observed a handful of times. This chain links TRBV12-3 or TRBV12-4 with TRBJ2-7; 7 bases are a match to TRBD1. Losses at the gene ends were 5 bases for V and 8 bases for J; bases not matched to a gene: 9. The CDR3 consists of 13 residues. The DNA of the CDR3 is TGTGCCAGCAGTGCCGAGGACAGGTGGAAGCAGTACTTC. The encoded protein is CASSAEDRWKQYF.